This T cell receptor beta chain was documented in a study of blood T cell repertoires in COVID-19. As for the study in general: Acute and convalescent COVID-19 specimens originated in the United States, Italy and Spain. T cells, B-cell-depleted T cells, or PBMCs provided the cDNA or gDNA that served as material.

Under the authors' procedure: By means of reference gene primer amplification, nucleated cell counts were estimated. Libraries were prepared by immunoSEQ multiplex PCR; TCRdb keeps only in-frame clonotypes and omits some of them. V and J calls and clone size are given by that table; D and trimming were obtained from the DNA. Of about 120,000 clones in the sample, about 87% are singletons; the top ten hold 25% to 30%. V lost 2 bases and J lost 8, with 15 bases in between. The CDR3 runs 13 residues. Germline assignment: CDR1 GTSNPN and CDR2 SVGIG (reference sequence). Only a few counts were recorded for this clone.

This TCR was sampled from a woman between 65 and 79 years old with acute or convalescent COVID-19. V gene TRBV30 combines with J gene TRBJ1-2, with D maybe TRBD1 (6 bases). The sample consisted of peripheral blood. CDR3 bases: TGTGCCTGGAGTCTAAACAGGGAGATAGGCTACACCTTC. Its translation is CAWSLNREIGYTF.